The rows below give T cell receptor beta chains drawn from one sample of a study of cytomegalovirus exposure and HLA in healthy donors. The data were produced by immunoSEQ multiplex PCR, yet TCRdb's version contains in-frame clones alone and is incomplete. The data hold around 300,000 clones, with about 86% observed a single time. Sequenced material: PBMCs. All receptors come from a young woman in good health and CMV-seronegative. Each CDR3 is given with its conserved first and last residue. Rows give clone size only sometimes, using once, few, many, or a class for an expanded clone.

TRBJ2-1 - TRBV7-6 16 CASSLGVWRSYNEQFF
TRBJ2-5 - TRBV7-2 13 CASSLGGPETQYF
TRBJ2-7 - TRBV6-5 15 CASSYSHGTAYEQYF
TRBJ1-1 - TRBV5-6 14 CASSLRGQPKDAFF
TRBJ2-7 - TRBV20-1 11 CSARSNYEQYF
TRBJ1-2 few TRBV10-3 13 CAITTAPNYGYTF
TRBJ2-4 - TRBV7-3 17 CASSLTAVRGPQNIQYF
TRBJ2-7 - TRBV5-1 18 CASSSRRGLQREAYEQYF
TRBJ2-3 - TRBV27 16 CASSLSEGGSTDTQYF
TRBJ1-1 - TRBV7-9 14 CASSSGHQNTEAFF
TRBJ2-1 - TRBV29-1 12 CSVEKDLDKQFF
TRBJ2-1 - TRBV7-9 14 CASSLVLRSNEQFF
TRBJ2-7 - TRBV6-5 15 CASSYPGLASHEQYF
TRBJ1-5 - TRBV30 14 CAWDRGQSNQPQHF
TRBJ2-3 - TRBV20-1 11 CSARRADTQYF
TRBJ1-1 - TRBV27 13 CASSYVADTEAFF
TRBJ1-5 - TRBV5-6 15 CASSLAGYSNQPQHF
TRBJ2-7 - TRBV5-1 14 CASSLGTGGYEQYF
TRBJ2-1 - TRBV6-4 19 CASSDPPGTRRSSYNEQFF
TRBJ1-5 - TRBV15 17 CATSGRGTQYSNQPQHF
TRBJ2-3 - TRBV18 18 CASSPLLLAGEQTDTQYF
TRBJ1-6 - TRBV30 18 CAWSTGQGAALRNSPLHF
TRBJ1-5 - TRBV28 14 CASSVQGAGQPQHF
TRBJ2-1 - TRBV6-5 16 CASSYSAGRIYNEQFF
TRBJ2-5 - TRBV6-5 15 CASSYSSGGRETQYF
TRBJ2-6 once TRBV13 17 CASSFGTGGSGANVLTF
TRBJ2-1 - TRBV5-4 18 CASSLDAPGQGAYNEQFF
TRBJ2-7 - TRBV5-6 15 CASSPAAQSGYEQYF
TRBJ1-2 - TRBV18 14 CASSPNRDLDGYTF
TRBJ2-7 - TRBV4-1 12 CASSQEEYEQYF
TRBJ2-5 - TRBV7-6 17 CASNAKTTGLTPQPQYF
TRBJ1-5 - TRBV6-5 15 CASSYAGTGLWSQHF
TRBJ2-7 - TRBV5-1 15 CASSLTGTGPYEQYF
TRBJ1-3 few TRBV10-3 14 CAISPTGPGNTIYF
TRBJ1-1 - TRBV9 12 CASSGENTEAFF
TRBJ2-7 once TRBV5-6 17 CASSRWTGTSETYEQYF
TRBJ1-2 - TRBV15 15 CATSRGTGIGYGYTF
TRBJ2-2 - TRBV2 15 CASSETPLGVGELFF
TRBJ1-1 - TRBV6-5 13 CASKRGMNTEAFF
TRBJ2-7 - TRBV7-9 14 CASSSGTGAYEQYF
TRBJ2-2 - TRBV5-6 14 CASSFGENTGELFF
TRBJ1-5 - TRBV6-6 16 CASSFPDRRSNQPQHF
TRBJ1-1 - TRBV7-6 13 CASIKQGHTEAFF
TRBJ2-1 - TRBV9 17 CASSVAVGLAGPNEQFF
TRBJ2-1 - TRBV6-6 16 CASSREPGLDYNEQFF
TRBJ2-5 - TRBV30 11 CAWSLRETQYF
TRBJ2-2 - TRBV18 15 CASSPIQGNTGELFF
TRBJ2-2 once TRBV6-1 16 CASSEALEALTGELFF
TRBJ1-1 - TRBV29-1 13 CSVEGAGRPRAFF
TRBJ1-5 - TRBV28 18 CASSSGQGAEESNQPQHF
TRBJ1-5 - TRBV6-1 16 CASSDGRGGPYQPQHF
TRBJ2-2 - TRBV5-1 15 CASSQDRGSTGELFF
TRBJ2-7 - TRBV2 15 CASSGTSGGLYEQYF